This T cell receptor (beta chain) originates from a study of T cells in Graves' hyperthyroidism and ophthalmopathy. For the study at large: At initial diagnosis, before any treatment had begun, peripheral blood was obtained.

Template material for amplifying TCR beta CDR3 regions consisted of RNA transcripts. RT-PCR in the first round (using the HTBI primer set) targeted the TCR CDR3. A single record per CDR3 protein comes from TCRdb applying MiXCR to the multiplex PCR reads. Of under 350,000 distinct CDR3 sequences in the sample, about an eighth were seen once. Study results and limitations: The model anticipated ophthalmopathy a median about six months pre-onset. By a 13 V-J model, ophthalmopathy was set apart from stable hyperthyroidism.

This clonotype came up many times. No antigen is known for it. Germline trimming cut 6 bases from V and 0 bases from J; bases unmatched to any gene: 11. The CDR3 has 17 residues. This sequence was found in a woman in her twenties or thirties with Graves' hyperthyroidism that later progressed to Graves' ophthalmopathy. Input material: blood. This rearrangement joins TRBV12-3 or TRBV12-4 to TRBJ1-5; TRBD1 aligns across 7 bases. The CDR3 DNA is TGTGCCAGCAGCCAATACGGGACAGCCTATAGCAATCAGCCCCAGCATTTT. This codes for CASSQYGTAYSNQPQHF.